This entry describes one T cell receptor (beta chain). Its specificity is unknown. All patients were mismatch repair deficient, assessed by either PCR or immunohistochemistry. TCR sequencing covered a few patients who responded to pembrolizumab. Germline assignment: CDR1 MNHNS and CDR2 SASEGT. With 5 bases removed from V and 6 bases from J, the gap between germline ends came to 10 bases. The CDR3 runs to 12 residues. TCRdb's table, derived via immunoSEQ multiplex PCR, lists solely in-frame clones and lacks some. The sample lists some 120,000 clones, about 88% occurring once. The source of the sample is a study of PD-1 blockade in mismatch repair-deficient tumors. Across the whole study: Patients had about eleven mismatch repair-deficient cancer types and were previously treated and progressing.

Study-wide results and limits: Tumor-resident clones, often undetectable pretreatment in blood, expanded then contracted after pembrolizumab.

Here the sequenced sample was peripheral blood, taken 70 to 72 weeks after starting pembrolizumab. The receptor was derived from an adult with mismatch repair-deficient cancer. The rearrangement joins TRBV6-1 to TRBJ1-2, with D possibly matching TRBD1 (5 bases). In DNA, the CDR3 is TGTGCCAGCAGTCCGGGACTTAATGGCTACACCTTC. This encodes CASSPGLNGYTF.